Detailed here is one T cell receptor beta chain. Sequencing was performed with immunoSEQ multiplex PCR; in TCRdb, only in-frame clones are kept and a portion is missing. The sample includes approximately 300,000 clones, 87% seen only once; the top ten take approximately 5%. This sample stems from a study of blood T cell repertoires in COVID-19. About the study: Whether acute or convalescent, the COVID-19 samples came from the United States, Italy and Spain.

Germline CDR1 reads SGHRS; CDR2 reads YFSETQ. V lost 1 base, J lost 0 bases, and 4 bases lay in between. This CDR3 comprises 14 residues. Participants came from fewer than 25 US areas, aged about 18 to 89 years. Participant reports of clinical history set cohort assignment. This clonotype was sampled from a woman aged 25 to 39 who had recovered from COVID-19. Sequencing was done on a sample of PBMCs or T cells enriched from blood (not recorded which). The chain couples TRBV5-1 to TRBJ1-4; D gene ambiguous. This CDR3 is CASSLTATNEKLFF. The CDR3 coding sequence is TGCGCCAGCAGCTTGACAGCAACTAATGAAAAACTGTTTTTT.